This T cell receptor (beta chain) is from a study of patients and donors after allogeneic stem cell transplantation. The V and J ends lost 1 base and 3 bases respectively, with 10 bases between them. Per the germline V gene, CDR1 is LGHNA and CDR2 is YSLEER. This CDR3 comprises 15 residues. Via MiXCR, TCRdb re-called the RT-PCR reads, giving one row per CDR3 protein. The sample yields approximately 150,000 distinct CDR3 sequences, about two fifths seen once. The sequenced material came from blood, either unsorted or a sorted T cell fraction (not recorded which). This clonotype originated in a human donor who was either an allogeneic HSCT recipient or a stem cell or donor lymphocyte infusion donor (not recorded which). It is not recorded whose cells these are; they may come from a transplant donor. This chain uses TRBV4-3 with TRBJ1-5, with D hard to call. CDR3 residues: CASSQGLADNQPQHF. CDR3 DNA sequence: TGCGCCAGCAGCCAAGGGCTAGCTGACAATCAGCCCCAGCATTTT.